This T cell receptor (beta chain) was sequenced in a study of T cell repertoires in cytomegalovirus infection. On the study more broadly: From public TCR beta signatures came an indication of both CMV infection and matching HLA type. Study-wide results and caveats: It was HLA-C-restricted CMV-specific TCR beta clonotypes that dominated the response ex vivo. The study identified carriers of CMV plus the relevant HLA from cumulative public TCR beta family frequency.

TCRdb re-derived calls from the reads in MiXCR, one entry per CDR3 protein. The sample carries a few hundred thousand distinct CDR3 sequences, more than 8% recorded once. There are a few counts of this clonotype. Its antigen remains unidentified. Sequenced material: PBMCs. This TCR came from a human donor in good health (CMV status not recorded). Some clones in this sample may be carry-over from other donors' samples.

CDR3: CASSFRRQGSSTVSGANVLTF. CDR3 nucleotides: TGTGCCAGCAGTTTCCGTAGACAGGGGAGCAGTACCGTCTCTGGGGCCAACGTCCTGACTTTC. The gene calls are TRBV27 and TRBJ2-6; TRBD1 matches at 8 bases. Germline CDR1 is MNHEY and CDR2 is SMNVEV (reference sequence). V shed 3 bases and J 0 bases; nucleotides not matched to a gene: 16. The CDR3 length is 21 residues.